The 24 T cell receptor beta chains given below trace back to one sample, sequenced in a study of blood T cell repertoires in COVID-19. The table came from immunoSEQ multiplex PCR; TCRdb's copy has only in-frame clones and leaves some out. The sample holds 200,000 to 250,000 clones, 80% to 90% seen once. The specimen sequenced was peripheral blood. The receptor set was obtained from a man aged 35 to 55 with acute or convalescent COVID-19.

As concerns this clone: The junction departs from the called germline gene at one end, perhaps through a read error. The chain joins TRBV7-7 to TRBJ1-1; tentatively, D is TRBD1 (5 bases). The CDR3 runs 13 residues. Looked up from germline, CDR1 is SSHAT and CDR2 is FNYEAQ (reference sequence). The chain's CDR3 is CASSRDRNTEAFF. The CDR3 DNA sequence: TGTGCTAGCAGCCGAGACAGGAACACTGAAGCTTTCTTT.

J is TRBJ1-1 and V is TRBV6-1; D is unclear. The CDR3 spans 13 residues. The germline V gene has CDR1 MNHNS and CDR2 SASEGT. Trimming took off 2 bases at V and 1 base at J, with 5 bases between the two ends. CDR3 region: CASSENRNTEAFF. The CDR3, as DNA: TGTGCCAGCAGTGAAAATAGGAACACTGAAGCTTTCTTT.

The genes are TRBV7-8 and TRBJ2-1; 10 bases fit TRBD2. The CDR3 spans 16 residues. The junction had 8 bases not matched to a gene; V was cut back by 0 bases and J by 9 bases. Germline V gene sequence: CDR1 SGHVS, CDR2 FQNEAQ. The CDR3 sequence: CASSLAQSGGGSEQFF. As DNA, the CDR3 is TGTGCCAGCAGCTTAGCGCAGAGCGGGGGGGGAAGTGAGCAGTTCTTC.

This clone was seen only once. The chain has TRBV4-3 and TRBJ1-5; maybe TRBD1 (5 bases). There are 18 residues in the CDR3. The ends were cut back, 0 bases at V and 7 bases at J, with 22 bases in the middle. Looked up from germline, CDR1 is LGHNA and CDR2 is YSLEER. The CDR3 region is CASSQEYTTEAFRQPQHF. The DNA of the CDR3 is TGCGCCAGCAGCCAAGAATACACGACAGAAGCATTCCGCCAGCCCCAGCATTTT.

The sample holds one count of this clone. The chain joins TRBV19 to TRBJ1-3, with D unclear. There are 13 residues in the CDR3. Trimming cost V 8 bases and J 0 bases, with 8 bases left between them. Germline V gives CDR1 LNHDA, CDR2 SQIVND (reference sequence). CDR3 sequence: CASGPVSGNTIYF. CDR3 nucleotide sequence: TGTGCCAGTGGGCCCGTCTCTGGAAACACCATATATTTT.

This chain uses TRBV19 with TRBJ1-2, with 7 bases fitting TRBD1. Unmatched junction bases numbered 13, after V lost 1 base and J lost 2 bases. Germline assignment: CDR1 LNHDA and CDR2 SQIVND (reference sequence). The CDR3 runs to 18 residues. In DNA, the CDR3 is TGTGCCAGTAGTATAGCTGGGACAGCCTATATAACGAACTATGGCTACACCTTC. This sequence encodes CASSIAGTAYITNYGYTF. Looking up the rest from reference TRBV19 and TRBJ1-2 gives the full variable domain: DGGITQSPKYLFRKEGQNVTLSCEQNLNHDAMYWYRQDPGQGLRLIYYSQIVNDFQKGDIAEGYSVSREKKESFPLTVTSAQKNPTAFYLCASSIAGTAYITNYGYTFGSGTRLTVV.

The gene calls are TRBV2 and TRBJ2-4, with D possibly matching TRBD1 (6 bases). The CDR3 has 17 amino acids. The V end lost 3 bases, the J end lost 0 bases, and 15 bases lay between the germline ends. Germline assignment: CDR1 SNHLY and CDR2 FYNNEI. In DNA, the CDR3 is TGTGCCAGCAGTGACGCTCAGGGGCTACTAGCCAAAAACATTCAGTACTTC. This translates into CASSDAQGLLAKNIQYF.

The chain employs TRBV5-1 and TRBJ1-6; D gene uncertain. The CDR3 sequence is 15 residues long. V was shortened by 0 bases and J by 8 bases, with 12 bases between the two germline ends. Germline CDR1 and CDR2: SGHRS and YFSETQ. The CDR3 DNA reads TGCGCCAGCAGCTTGGGACCCGTCGGGGATTCACCCCTCCACTTT. Encoded protein: CASSLGPVGDSPLHF.

CDR3 sequence: CASSLIQGNGYGYTF. The DNA of the CDR3 is TGTGCCAGCAGCTTGATACAGGGAAATGGGTATGGCTACACCTTC. This chain joins TRBV5-6 and TRBJ1-2; a possible D gene is TRBD1 (6 bases). V was cut by 1 base and J by 5 bases, with 15 bases left in between. This CDR3 comprises 15 residues. Germline V gene lookup returns CDR1 SGHDT and CDR2 YYEEEE.

The chain joins TRBV6-5 to TRBJ1-2, with 11 positions matching TRBD1. The germline gives CDR1 MNHEY, CDR2 SVGAGI. The CDR3 is 15 amino acids. J gave up 8 bases and V 6 bases, and 11 bases lay outside the gene matches. The CDR3 DNA reads as TGTGCCAGCAGCCGCGGGACAGGGGGAGTCGACGGCTACACCTTC. Protein sequence: CASSRGTGGVDGYTF.

The CDR3 here is CASIPRVAANSPLHF. The CDR3 DNA reads TGTGCCAGCATCCCTCGGGTGGCAGCTAATTCACCCCTCCACTTT. This sequence joins TRBV28 and TRBJ1-6; D gene ambiguous. The germline V gene has CDR1 MDHEN and CDR2 SYDVKM. The CDR3 extends over 15 amino acids. V lost 7 bases and J lost 6, with 16 bases in between.

This sequence joins TRBV14 and TRBJ2-7; D is perhaps TRBD1 (5 bases). Germline V gives CDR1 SGHDN, CDR2 FVKESK. Trimming took 0 bases from V and 6 from J, leaving 15 bases between them. This CDR3 has 15 residues. The CDR3 bases are TGTGCCAGCAGCCAAGACGGAGCCAGGGTAGCCGAGCAGTACTTC. Encoded protein: CASSQDGARVAEQYF.

The rearrangement uses TRBV10-3 and TRBJ2-2; D perhaps matches TRBD1 (6 bases). This CDR3 has 15 amino acids. CDR1 is ENHRY and CDR2 is SYGVKD in the germline V gene. CDR3 amino acids: CETRGTLFYTGELFF. The CDR3 DNA reads as TGTGAGACCAGAGGGACACTTTTTTACACCGGGGAGCTGTTTTTT.

The genes are TRBV9 and TRBJ1-4; weak D call: TRBD1 (6 bases). V was pared by 0 bases and J by 1 base, with 16 bases between. The CDR3 spans 18 residues. Germline V gene data show CDR1 as SGDLS and CDR2 as YYNGEE. CDR3 protein: CASSVGLLAQGTNEKLFF. CDR3 bases: TGTGCCAGCAGCGTAGGACTTCTAGCACAGGGAACTAATGAAAAACTGTTTTTT.

V is TRBV5-1 and J is TRBJ1-4; tentative D call: TRBD1 (6 bases). Germline CDR1 SGHRS, CDR2 YFSETQ. The CDR3 covers 14 residues. V gave up 2 bases and J gave up 3 bases, with 8 bases separating them. The CDR3 here is CASSLQGPNEKLFF. CDR3 DNA: TGCGCCAGCAGCTTACAGGGCCCTAATGAAAAACTGTTTTTT.

This clone has just one count. The chain combines TRBV24-1 with TRBJ2-3; D perhaps matches TRBD2 (6 bases). The CDR3 sequence is 18 residues long. The germline CDR1 and CDR2 sequences are KGHDR and SFDVKD. The V gene lost 3 bases and the J gene lost 0 bases, with 18 bases spanning the gap. Here the CDR3 reads CATSDPEGGTTSTDTQYF. In DNA form, the CDR3 reads TGTGCCACCAGTGATCCCGAGGGCGGGACCACTAGCACAGATACGCAGTATTTT.

The genes are TRBV6-2 or TRBV6-3 and TRBJ1-1, with D uncertain. The CDR3 extends over 16 amino acids. Germline V CDR1 and CDR2: MNHEY, SVGEGT. The ends were cut back, 2 bases at V and 1 base at J, with 14 bases in the middle. This CDR3 is CASSYPWEFKNTEAFF. CDR3 DNA sequence: TGTGCCAGCAGTTACCCCTGGGAGTTTAAGAACACTGAAGCTTTCTTT.

This rearrangement joins TRBV9 to TRBJ2-5; 8 positions agree with TRBD2. The CDR3 spans 17 residues. Germline lookup yields CDR1 SGDLS and CDR2 YYNGEE. V shed 4 bases, J shed 1 base, and the junction held 12 bases outside the gene matches. CDR3 amino acids: CASSSGMWRGAQETQYF. CDR3 DNA: TGTGCCAGCAGCTCGGGGATGTGGCGGGGGGCCCAAGAGACCCAGTACTTC.

The V and J genes are TRBV4-3 and TRBJ2-2; no clear D gene. Looked up from germline, CDR1 is LGHNA and CDR2 is YSLEER. The CDR3 is made up of 13 amino acids. V was trimmed by 1 base and J by 5 bases, leaving 5 bases between them. This CDR3 reads CASSQAKTGELFF. The CDR3 region has the DNA TGCGCCAGCAGCCAAGCCAAAACCGGGGAGCTGTTTTTT.

The V and J genes are TRBV6-5 and TRBJ2-1, with D possibly TRBD2 on 5 matching bases. Germline loops: CDR1 MNHEY, CDR2 SVGAGI. The V and J ends lost 2 bases and 9 bases respectively, with 8 bases between them. The CDR3 loop spans 12 amino acids. In DNA, the CDR3 is TGTGCCAGCAGTTACGGAGAGGGTGAGCAGTTCTTC. It codes for CASSYGEGEQFF.

This clone was counted a single time. The chain carries TRBV5-1 and TRBJ2-7, with 8 bases that match TRBD1. The CDR3 length is 15 residues. Germline V gives CDR1 SGHRS, CDR2 YFSETQ. Unmatched junction bases numbered 7, after V lost 3 bases and J lost 2 bases. The CDR3 protein is CASSWGGQGTYEQYF. The CDR3 DNA sequence: TGCGCCAGCAGCTGGGGCGGACAGGGAACCTACGAGCAGTACTTC.

The V call is TRBV4-3, the J call TRBJ2-1, with D maybe TRBD1 (5 bases). Germline CDR1 LGHNA, CDR2 YSLEER. The CDR3 has 13 residues. V gave up 0 bases and J gave up 8 bases, with 8 bases separating them. CDR3 in amino acids: CASSQDQGDEQFF. CDR3 nucleotide sequence: TGCGCCAGCAGCCAAGACCAAGGGGATGAGCAGTTCTTC.

This chain joins TRBV2 and TRBJ2-1; weak D call: TRBD1 (5 bases). The CDR3 totals 11 residues. V was trimmed by 6 bases and J by 8 bases, leaving 8 bases between them. The germline V gene encodes CDR1 SNHLY and CDR2 FYNNEI. CDR3 nucleotides: TGTGCCAGCAGAACAGGTTATGAGCAGTTCTTC. Protein: CASRTGYEQFF.

The chain employs TRBV7-2 and TRBJ2-5; 8 nucleotides match TRBD2. The ends lost 5 bases at V and 2 bases at J; junction bases unmatched: 4. This CDR3 is built from 14 residues. The V gene's germline CDR1 is SGHTA and CDR2 FQGNSA. CDR3 amino acids: CASSPGGFQETQYF. The CDR3 nucleotides read TGTGCCAGCAGCCCGGGGGGGTTTCAAGAGACCCAGTACTTC.